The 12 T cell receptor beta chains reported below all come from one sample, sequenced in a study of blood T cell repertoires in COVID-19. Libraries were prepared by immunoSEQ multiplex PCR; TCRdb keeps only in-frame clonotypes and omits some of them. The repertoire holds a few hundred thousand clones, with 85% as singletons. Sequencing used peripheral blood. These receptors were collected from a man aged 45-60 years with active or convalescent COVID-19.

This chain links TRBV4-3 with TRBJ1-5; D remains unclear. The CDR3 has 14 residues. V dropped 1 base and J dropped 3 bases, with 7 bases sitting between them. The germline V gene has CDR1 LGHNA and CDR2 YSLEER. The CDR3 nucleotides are TGCGCCAGCAGCCAAGTGGCTTACAATCAGCCCCAGCATTTT. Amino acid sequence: CASSQVAYNQPQHF.

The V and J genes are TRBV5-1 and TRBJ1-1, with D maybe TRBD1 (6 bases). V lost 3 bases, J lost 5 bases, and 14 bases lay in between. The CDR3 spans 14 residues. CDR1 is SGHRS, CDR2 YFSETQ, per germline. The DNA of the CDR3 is TGCGCCAGCAGCTCGGTACCTAGGGGGACTGAAGCTTTCTTT. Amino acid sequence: CASSSVPRGTEAFF.

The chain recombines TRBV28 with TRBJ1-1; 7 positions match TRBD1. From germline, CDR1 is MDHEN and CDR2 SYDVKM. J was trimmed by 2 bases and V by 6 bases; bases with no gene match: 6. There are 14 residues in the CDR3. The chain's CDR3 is CASSTTGRNTEAFF. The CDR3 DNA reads TGTGCCAGCAGCACGACAGGGCGAAACACTGAAGCTTTCTTT.

CDR3 protein: CASSRGTSFSNEQFF. In DNA form, the CDR3 reads TGTGCCAGCAGCCGGGGGACTAGCTTTTCGAATGAGCAGTTCTTC. The chain is built from TRBV9 and TRBJ2-1; 9 bases map to TRBD2. The CDR3 is made up of 15 amino acids. V lost 4 bases to trimming and J lost 7 bases; unmatched junction nucleotides: 9. Germline loops: CDR1 SGDLS, CDR2 YYNGEE.

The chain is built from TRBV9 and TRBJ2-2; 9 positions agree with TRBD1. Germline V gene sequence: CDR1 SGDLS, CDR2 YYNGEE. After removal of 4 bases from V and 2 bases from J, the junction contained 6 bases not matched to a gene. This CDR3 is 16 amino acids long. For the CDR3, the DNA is TGTGCCAGCAGCCCCGTGGGACAGGGAAACACCGGGGAGCTGTTTTTT. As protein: CASSPVGQGNTGELFF.

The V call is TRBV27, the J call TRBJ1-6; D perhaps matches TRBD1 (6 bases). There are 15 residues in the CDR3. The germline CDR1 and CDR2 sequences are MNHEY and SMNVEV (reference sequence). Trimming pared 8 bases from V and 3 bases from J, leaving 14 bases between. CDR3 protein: CASRRSDSYNSPLHF. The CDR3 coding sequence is TGTGCCAGCCGACGTTCGGACAGCTATAATTCACCCCTCCACTTT.

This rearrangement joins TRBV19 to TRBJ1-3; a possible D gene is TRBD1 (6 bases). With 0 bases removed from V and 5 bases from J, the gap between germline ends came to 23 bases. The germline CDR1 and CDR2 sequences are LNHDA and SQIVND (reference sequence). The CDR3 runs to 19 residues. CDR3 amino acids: CASSIEGTARQAARNTIYF. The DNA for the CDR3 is TGTGCCAGTAGTATAGAAGGCACGGCCAGACAGGCCGCACGAAACACCATATATTTT.

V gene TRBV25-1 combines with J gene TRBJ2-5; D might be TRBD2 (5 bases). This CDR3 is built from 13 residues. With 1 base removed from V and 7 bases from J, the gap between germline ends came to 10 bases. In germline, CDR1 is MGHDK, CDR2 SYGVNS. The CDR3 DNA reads TGTGCCAGCAGTGAATCGGGATCGTCGACCCAGTACTTC. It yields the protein CASSESGSSTQYF.

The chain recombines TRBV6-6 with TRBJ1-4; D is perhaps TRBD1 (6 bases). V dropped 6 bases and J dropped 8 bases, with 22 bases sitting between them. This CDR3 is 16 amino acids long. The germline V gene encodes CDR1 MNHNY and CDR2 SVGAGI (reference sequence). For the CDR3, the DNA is TGTGCCAGCAGCTCAACTACCGGGACAAGGGGAGAAAAACTGTTTTTT. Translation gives CASSSTTGTRGEKLFF.

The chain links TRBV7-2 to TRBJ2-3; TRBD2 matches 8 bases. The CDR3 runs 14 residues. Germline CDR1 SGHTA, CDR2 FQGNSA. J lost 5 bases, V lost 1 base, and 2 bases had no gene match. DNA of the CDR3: TGTGCCAGCAGCTTAGGACTAGCGCAAGATACGCAGTATTTT. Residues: CASSLGLAQDTQYF.

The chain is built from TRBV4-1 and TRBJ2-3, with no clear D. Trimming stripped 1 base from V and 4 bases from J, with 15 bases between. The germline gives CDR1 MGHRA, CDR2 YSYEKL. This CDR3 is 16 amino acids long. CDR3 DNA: TGCGCCAGCAGCCAAGTCTCCCCGTCTCTCGCAGATACGCAGTATTTT. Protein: CASSQVSPSLADTQYF.

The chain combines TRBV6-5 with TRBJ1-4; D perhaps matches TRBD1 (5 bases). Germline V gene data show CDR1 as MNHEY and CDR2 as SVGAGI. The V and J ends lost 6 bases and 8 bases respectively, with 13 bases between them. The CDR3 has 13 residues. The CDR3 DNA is TGTGCCAGCAGGGGGCTGGGGAAGGAAAAACTGTTTTTT. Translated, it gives CASRGLGKEKLFF.